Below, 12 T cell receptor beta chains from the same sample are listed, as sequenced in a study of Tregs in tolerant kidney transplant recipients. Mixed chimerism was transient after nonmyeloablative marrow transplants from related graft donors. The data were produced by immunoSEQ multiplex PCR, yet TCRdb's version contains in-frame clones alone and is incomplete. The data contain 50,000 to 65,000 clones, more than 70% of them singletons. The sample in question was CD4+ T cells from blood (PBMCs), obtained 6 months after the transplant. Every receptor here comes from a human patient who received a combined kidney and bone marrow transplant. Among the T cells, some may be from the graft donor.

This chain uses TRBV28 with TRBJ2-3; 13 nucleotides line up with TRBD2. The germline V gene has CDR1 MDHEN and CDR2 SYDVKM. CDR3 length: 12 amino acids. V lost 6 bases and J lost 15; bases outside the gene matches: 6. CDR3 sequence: CASSLTSGGNYF. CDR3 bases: TGTGCCAGCAGCCTGACTAGCGGGGGGAACTATTTT.

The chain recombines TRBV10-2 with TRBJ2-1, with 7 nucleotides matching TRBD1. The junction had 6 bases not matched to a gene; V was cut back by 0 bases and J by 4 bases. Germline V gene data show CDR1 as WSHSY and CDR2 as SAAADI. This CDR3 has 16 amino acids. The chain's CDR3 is CASSESTTGMYNEQFF. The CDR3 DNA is TGCGCCAGCAGTGAGTCGACGACAGGGATGTACAATGAGCAGTTCTTC.

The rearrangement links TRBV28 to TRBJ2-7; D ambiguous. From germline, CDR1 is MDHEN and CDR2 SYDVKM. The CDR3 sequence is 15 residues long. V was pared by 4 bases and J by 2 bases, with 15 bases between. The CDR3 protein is CASSSQAVLPYEQYF. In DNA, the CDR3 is TGTGCCAGCAGTTCCCAAGCCGTCCTACCCTACGAGCAGTACTTC.

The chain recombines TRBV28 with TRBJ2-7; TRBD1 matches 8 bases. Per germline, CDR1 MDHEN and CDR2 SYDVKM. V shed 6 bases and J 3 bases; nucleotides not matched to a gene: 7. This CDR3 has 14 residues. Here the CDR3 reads CASRGTGRSYEQYF. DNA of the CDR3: TGTGCCAGCAGGGGGACAGGAAGGAGCTACGAGCAGTACTTC.

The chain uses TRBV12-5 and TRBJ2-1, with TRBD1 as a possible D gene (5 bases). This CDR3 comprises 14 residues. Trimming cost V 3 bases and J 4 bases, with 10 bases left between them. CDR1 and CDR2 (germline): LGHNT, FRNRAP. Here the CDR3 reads CASGLGGHYNEQFF. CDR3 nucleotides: TGTGCTAGTGGTTTAGGCGGACATTACAATGAGCAGTTCTTC.

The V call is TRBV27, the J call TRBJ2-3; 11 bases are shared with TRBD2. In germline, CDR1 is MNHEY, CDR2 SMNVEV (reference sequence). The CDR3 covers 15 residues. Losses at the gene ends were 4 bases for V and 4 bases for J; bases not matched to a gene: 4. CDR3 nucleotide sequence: TGTGCCAGCAGTTCTTGGACTAGCGGGCCAGATACGCAGTATTTT. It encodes CASSSWTSGPDTQYF.

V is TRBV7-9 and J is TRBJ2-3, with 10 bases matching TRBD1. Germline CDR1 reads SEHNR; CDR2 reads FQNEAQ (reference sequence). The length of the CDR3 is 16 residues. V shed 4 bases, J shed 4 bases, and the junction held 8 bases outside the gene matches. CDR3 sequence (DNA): TGTGCCAGCAGCTCGCTGCCGGGACAGGGGTCAGATACGCAGTATTTT. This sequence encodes CASSSLPGQGSDTQYF.

Here the CDR3 reads CASSQDQRGRDYGTDTQYF. CDR3 DNA sequence: TGTGCCAGCAGCCAAGATCAGCGCGGGAGGGATTACGGCACAGATACGCAGTATTTT. This rearrangement joins TRBV4-2 to TRBJ2-3, with 9 bases aligning to TRBD2. The CDR3 sequence is 19 residues long. The J segment lost 1 base and the V segment lost 0 bases, leaving 11 bases of the junction unmatched. Per germline, CDR1 LGHNA and CDR2 YNFKEQ.

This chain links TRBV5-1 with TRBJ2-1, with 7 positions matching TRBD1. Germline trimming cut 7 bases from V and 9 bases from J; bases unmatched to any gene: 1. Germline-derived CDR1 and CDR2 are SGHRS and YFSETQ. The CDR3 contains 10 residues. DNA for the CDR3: TGCGCCAGCCAGGGGGTTGAGCAGTTCTTC. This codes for CASQGVEQFF.

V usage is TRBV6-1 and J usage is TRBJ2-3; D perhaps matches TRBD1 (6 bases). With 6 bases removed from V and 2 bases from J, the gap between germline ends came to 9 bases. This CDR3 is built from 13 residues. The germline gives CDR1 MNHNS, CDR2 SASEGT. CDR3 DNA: TGTGCCAGCAGACAGGGCCCCACAGATACGCAGTATTTT. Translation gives CASRQGPTDTQYF.

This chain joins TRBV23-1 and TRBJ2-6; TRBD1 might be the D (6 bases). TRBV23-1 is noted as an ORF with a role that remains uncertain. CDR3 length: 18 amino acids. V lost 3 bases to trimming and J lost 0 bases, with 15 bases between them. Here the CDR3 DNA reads TGCGCCAGCAGTCACCGGACAGAAGTCCCCTCTGGGGCCAACGTCCTGACTTTC. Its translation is CASSHRTEVPSGANVLTF.

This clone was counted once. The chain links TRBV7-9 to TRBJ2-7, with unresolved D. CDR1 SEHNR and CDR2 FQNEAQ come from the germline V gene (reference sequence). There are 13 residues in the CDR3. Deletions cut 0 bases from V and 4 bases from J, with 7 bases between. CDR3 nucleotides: TGTGCCAGCAGCTTAGCCGGCGGATACGAGCAGTACTTC. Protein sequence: CASSLAGGYEQYF. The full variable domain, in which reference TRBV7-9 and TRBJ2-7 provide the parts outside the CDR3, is DTGVSQNPRHKITKRGQNVTFRCDPISEHNRLYWYRQTLGQGPEFLTYFQNEAQLEKSRLLSDRFSAERPKGSFSTLEIQRTEQGDSAMYLCASSLAGGYEQYFGPGTRLTVT.